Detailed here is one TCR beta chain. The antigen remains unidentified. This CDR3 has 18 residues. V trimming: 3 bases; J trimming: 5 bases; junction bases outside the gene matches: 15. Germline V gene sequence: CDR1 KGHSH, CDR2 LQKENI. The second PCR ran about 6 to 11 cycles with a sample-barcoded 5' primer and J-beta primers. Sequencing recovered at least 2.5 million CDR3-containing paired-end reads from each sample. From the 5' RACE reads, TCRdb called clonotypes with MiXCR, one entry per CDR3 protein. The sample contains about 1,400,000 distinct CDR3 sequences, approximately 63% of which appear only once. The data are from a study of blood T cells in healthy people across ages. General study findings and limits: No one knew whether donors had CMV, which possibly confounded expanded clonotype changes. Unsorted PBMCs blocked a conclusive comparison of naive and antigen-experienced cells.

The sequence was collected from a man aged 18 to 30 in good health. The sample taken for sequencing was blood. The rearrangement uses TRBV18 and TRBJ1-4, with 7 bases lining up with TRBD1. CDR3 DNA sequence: TGTGCCAGCTCACCGCCTGAGGGGGCCCGAGGAGGGAATGAAAAACTGTTTTTT. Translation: CASSPPEGARGGNEKLFF.